The clone carrying this T cell receptor beta chain was recorded once. The protocol was immunoSEQ multiplex PCR, while the TCRdb copy is restricted to in-frame clones and leaves out a portion. The sample shows about 21,000 clones, about 84% of them seen only once. This sample was taken from a study of OX40 agonist ivuxolimab in advanced cancers. Background on the study: Patients received ivuxolimab, an intravenous treatment, every 2 weeks at 0.01 to 10 mg/kg.

In germline, CDR1 is LNHNV, CDR2 YYDKDF (reference sequence). This CDR3 region has 16 residues. V was cut by 0 bases and J by 0 bases, with 9 bases left in between. This receptor was obtained from an adult with an advanced solid tumor such as melanoma, head and neck, liver or kidney cancer. The material was CD4+ or CD8+ T cells sorted from blood, obtained in a trial of the OX40 agonist ivuxolimab. This chain joins TRBV15 and TRBJ1-3; D possibly corresponds to TRBD1 (5 bases). CDR3 sequence: CATSRERGNSGNTIYF. CDR3 nucleotide sequence: TGTGCCACCAGCAGAGAACGGGGGAACTCTGGAAACACCATATATTTT.